Listed below are T cell receptor beta chains from one sample, sequenced in a study of neurological immune-mediated disorders. TCRdb processed the 5' RACE reads anew with MiXCR; each CDR3 protein has one entry. The sample lists 25,000 to 35,000 distinct CDR3 sequences, 2.5% to 4% occurring once. Sequencing was carried out using PBMCs. Receptors were obtained from a woman in her thirties with multiple sclerosis. Both conserved end residues are part of each CDR3. Each record gives: J gene, V gene, clone size, D gene, CDR3 protein, CDR3 DNA. A D gene is named only where the DNA matches it firmly. A row's size may be missing; if present it is once, few, many or a size class.

J: TRBJ2-3; V: TRBV5-1; size: medium-sized; D: -; CDR3: CASSLAGPRDTQYF; DNA: TGCGCCAGCAGCTTGGCCGGCCCGCGGGATACGCAGTATTTT
J: TRBJ2-2; V: TRBV7-9; size: many; D: -; CDR3: CASSPTRSGELFF; DNA: TGTGCCAGCAGCCCCACCCGGTCGGGGGAGCTGTTTTTT
J: TRBJ1-1; V: TRBV20-1; size: many; D: -; CDR3: CSASRDPPGTEAFF; DNA: TGCAGTGCTAGCCGCGACCCACCGGGCACTGAAGCTTTCTTT
J: TRBJ1-5; V: TRBV7-6; size: many; D: -; CDR3: CASSLEPGLGQPQNF; DNA: TGTGCCAGCAGCTTAGAGCCGGGATTAGGTCAGCCCCAGAATTTT
J: TRBJ2-1; V: TRBV20-1; size: few; D: -; CDR3: CSAYRVDNEQFF; DNA: TGCAGTGCGTACAGGGTCGACAATGAGCAGTTCTTC
J: TRBJ2-4; V: TRBV20-1; size: -; D: -; CDR3: CSASTPLHTKNIQYF; DNA: TGCAGTGCCTCAACCCCCCTTCATACCAAAAACATTCAGTACTTC
J: TRBJ2-7; V: TRBV20-1; size: many; D: -; CDR3: CSARVGYEQYF; DNA: TGCAGTGCTAGAGTGGGCTACGAGCAGTACTTC
J: TRBJ2-3; V: TRBV20-1; size: many; D: -; CDR3: CSARLDGGIWSTDTQYF; DNA: TGCAGTGCTAGATTGGACGGGGGTATTTGGAGCACAGATACGCAGTATTTT
J: TRBJ2-7; V: TRBV5-1; size: many; D: -; CDR3: CASSLAWGSPGEQYF; DNA: TGCGCCAGCAGCTTGGCCTGGGGATCTCCGGGCGAGCAGTACTTC
J: TRBJ2-7; V: TRBV7-8; size: many; D: -; CDR3: CASSSVKYEQYF; DNA: TGTGCCAGCAGCTCCGTTAAGTACGAGCAGTACTTC
J: TRBJ1-1; V: TRBV5-1; size: many; D: -; CDR3: CASSAGGGAEAFF; DNA: TGCGCCAGCAGCGCCGGAGGGGGGGCTGAAGCTTTCTTT
J: TRBJ2-7; V: TRBV5-1; size: few; D: TRBD2; CDR3: CASSLAPGSSGPYEQYF; DNA: TGCGCCAGCAGCTTGGCCCCCGGGTCTAGCGGACCCTACGAGCAGTACTTC
J: TRBJ2-3; V: TRBV28; size: many; D: TRBD2; CDR3: CASSLRFGLAEPEAGPDTQYF; DNA: TGTGCCAGCAGTTTAAGGTTCGGACTAGCGGAACCCGAGGCGGGCCCAGATACGCAGTATTTT
J: TRBJ2-1; V: TRBV5-1; size: many; D: TRBD1; CDR3: CASSLPPGQNNEQFF; DNA: TGCGCCAGCAGCTTGCCTCCGGGACAGAACAATGAGCAGTTCTTC
J: TRBJ1-6; V: TRBV19; size: once; D: -; CDR3: CASSIQGLNSPLNF; DNA: TGTGCCAGTAGTATTCAGGGCCTAAATTCACCCCTCAACTTT
J: TRBJ2-7; V: TRBV5-1; size: -; D: TRBD2; CDR3: CASSSRRSGASYEQYF; DNA: TGCGCCAGCAGCTCCCGCCGCAGCGGGGCCTCCTACGAGCAGTACTTC
J: TRBJ2-3; V: TRBV5-6; size: many; D: TRBD1; CDR3: CASSFVDRGKDTQYF; DNA: TGTGCCAGCAGCTTCGTTGACAGGGGCAAAGATACGCAGTATTTT
J: TRBJ1-5; V: TRBV6-2/TRBV6-3; size: -; D: -; CDR3: CASSPGQPNQPQNF; DNA: TGTGCCAGCAGCCCCGGACAGCCTAATCAGCCCCAGAATTTT
J: TRBJ2-5; V: TRBV3-1; size: many; D: -; CDR3: CASSQVGQETQYF; DNA: TGTGCCAGCAGCCAAGTAGGACAAGAGACCCAGTACTTC
J: TRBJ2-2; V: TRBV6-2/TRBV6-3; size: many; D: -; CDR3: CASSQAGTPLWGELFF; DNA: TGTGCCAGCAGTCAAGCCGGGACACCTTTATGGGGGGAGCTGTTTTTT
J: TRBJ2-3; V: TRBV24-1; size: many; D: -; CDR3: CATGGLGTDTQYF; DNA: TGTGCAACCGGGGGACTGGGCACAGATACGCAGTATTTT
J: TRBJ1-1; V: TRBV5-1; size: many; D: -; CDR3: CASSLASVNTEAFF; DNA: TGCGCCAGCAGCTTGGCTTCAGTGAACACTGAAGCTTTCTTT
J: TRBJ2-2; V: TRBV5-5; size: many; D: TRBD1; CDR3: CASSFWDSTGELFF; DNA: TGTGCCAGCAGCTTCTGGGACAGCACCGGGGAGCTGTTTTTT
J: TRBJ2-2; V: TRBV29-1; size: many; D: -; CDR3: CSVEGGRRELFF; DNA: TGCAGCGTTGAGGGGGGGCGACGGGAGCTGTTTTTT
J: TRBJ2-7; V: TRBV10-1; size: many; D: -; CDR3: CASSESGRASHQYF; DNA: TGCGCCAGCAGTGAGTCGGGCAGGGCTAGCCACCAGTACTTC
J: TRBJ1-5; V: TRBV18; size: -; D: -; CDR3: CASSKMNQPQHF; DNA: TGTGCCAGCTCTAAGATGAATCAGCCCCAGCATTTT
J: TRBJ1-3; V: TRBV5-6; size: many; D: -; CDR3: CASSLDGNSGNTIYF; DNA: TGTGCCAGCAGCTTGGACGGAAACTCTGGAAACACCATATATTTT
J: TRBJ2-3; V: TRBV12-3/TRBV12-4; size: many; D: TRBD2; CDR3: CASSVTGLAGGDTQYF; DNA: TGTGCCAGCAGTGTAACGGGACTAGCGGGAGGAGATACGCAGTATTTT
J: TRBJ1-5; V: TRBV5-1; size: -; D: -; CDR3: CASSAGEWGQPRNF; DNA: TGCGCCAGCAGCGCAGGGGAGTGGGGCCAGCCCCGGAATTTT
J: TRBJ2-3; V: TRBV9; size: many; D: TRBD2; CDR3: CASSVPRGGGIDTQYF; DNA: TGTGCCAGCAGCGTACCCCGCGGGGGGGGTATAGATACGCAGTATTTT
J: TRBJ2-7; V: TRBV11-2; size: many; D: -; CDR3: CASSLHSAYEQYF; DNA: TGTGCCAGCAGCTTGCACTCAGCCTACGAGCAGTACTTC
J: TRBJ2-7; V: TRBV6-8; size: many; D: TRBD2; CDR3: CASSYRRRGRKREQYF; DNA: TGTGCCAGCAGTTACCGTCGTCGCGGGAGGAAGCGCGAGCAGTACTTC
J: TRBJ2-1; V: TRBV7-9; size: many; D: TRBD2; CDR3: CASIMEREAFF; DNA: TGTGCCAGCATCATGGAGCGGGAAGCGTTCTTC
J: TRBJ2-6; V: TRBV11-2; size: many; D: -; CDR3: CASSRHLGPGAKVLTF; DNA: TGTGCCAGCAGCCGACACCTAGGTCCTGGGGCCAAAGTCCTGACTTTC
J: TRBJ1-6; V: TRBV9; size: many; D: -; CDR3: CASSGALKGGRSPLHF; DNA: TGTGCCAGCAGCGGTGCCCTAAAAGGGGGTCGTTCACCCCTCCACTTT
J: TRBJ2-6; V: TRBV5-5; size: many; D: TRBD1; CDR3: CASSLGTGSNVLTF; DNA: TGTGCCAGCAGCTTGGGGACAGGCTCCAACGTCCTGACTTTC
J: TRBJ1-4; V: TRBV20-1; size: many; D: -; CDR3: CSARGQLANEKLFF; DNA: TGCAGTGCTAGGGGGCAGCTGGCTAATGAAAAACTGTTTTTT
J: TRBJ2-1; V: TRBV20-1; size: many; D: TRBD2; CDR3: CSASPSGKRSYNEQFF; DNA: TGCAGTGCTAGTCCTAGCGGGAAAAGGTCCTACAATGAGCAGTTCTTC
J: TRBJ2-4; V: TRBV5-1; size: many; D: -; CDR3: CASRGTAKNIQYF; DNA: TGCGCCAGCAGGGGGACGGCCAAAAACATTCAGTACTTC
J: TRBJ2-2; V: TRBV7-2; size: many; D: -; CDR3: CASSFSQGGAGELFF; DNA: TGTGCCAGCAGCTTTTCCCAGGGGGGTGCCGGGGAGCTGTTTTTT
J: TRBJ1-6; V: TRBV20-1; size: many; D: TRBD1; CDR3: CSAKRFGTGARADNSPLHF; DNA: TGCAGTGCTAAACGTTTCGGGACAGGGGCTAGGGCTGATAATTCACCCCTCCACTTT
J: TRBJ1-6; V: TRBV3-1; size: many; D: -; CDR3: CASSQVGSSYNSPLNF; DNA: TGTGCCAGCAGCCAAGTTGGGAGCTCCTATAATTCACCCCTCAACTTT
J: TRBJ2-1; V: TRBV20-1; size: many; D: TRBD2; CDR3: CSAWAGPSGRFYNEQFF; DNA: TGCAGTGCTTGGGCTGGGCCTAGCGGGAGATTCTACAATGAGCAGTTCTTC
J: TRBJ2-7; V: TRBV7-9; size: many; D: -; CDR3: CASSTLILEQYF; DNA: TGTGCCAGCAGCACGTTGATCCTCGAGCAGTACTTC
J: TRBJ1-5; V: TRBV20-1; size: few; D: -; CDR3: CSATREVSNQPQNF; DNA: TGCAGTGCAACTAGGGAAGTCAGCAATCAGCCCCAGAATTTT
J: TRBJ1-5; V: TRBV20-1; size: many; D: -; CDR3: CSARWAGVGNQPQHF; DNA: TGCAGTGCTAGATGGGCAGGGGTGGGCAATCAGCCCCAGCATTTT
J: TRBJ1-1; V: TRBV7-9; size: many; D: -; CDR3: CASSLSPGVNTEAFF; DNA: TGTGCCAGCAGCTTAAGTCCGGGGGTGAACACTGAAGCTTTCTTT
J: TRBJ2-1; V: TRBV5-1; size: many; D: -; CDR3: CASSLDLAVRVPYNEQFF; DNA: TGCGCCAGCAGCTTGGACCTAGCTGTTCGTGTACCCTACAATGAGCAGTTCTTC
J: TRBJ1-5; V: TRBV7-2; size: -; D: -; CDR3: CASSAGTADQPQNF; DNA: TGTGCCAGCAGCGCTGGGACCGCCGATCAGCCCCAGAATTTT
J: TRBJ2-7; V: TRBV20-1; size: medium-sized; D: -; CDR3: CSARDIGGTYEQYF; DNA: TGCAGTGCTAGAGATATCGGCGGGACCTACGAGCAGTACTTC
J: TRBJ2-6; V: TRBV4-2; size: many; D: -; CDR3: CASSQERQSGANVLTF; DNA: TGTGCCAGCAGCCAAGAGCGACAGTCTGGGGCCAACGTCCTGACTTTC
J: TRBJ1-1; V: TRBV6-5; size: many; D: TRBD1; CDR3: CASSGTGRDTEAFF; DNA: TGTGCCAGCAGTGGGACAGGGAGGGACACTGAAGCTTTCTTT
J: TRBJ2-7; V: TRBV20-1; size: -; D: -; CDR3: CSASRGGRGNEQYF; DNA: TGCAGTGCTAGCCGCGGGGGCAGGGGAAACGAGCAGTACTTC